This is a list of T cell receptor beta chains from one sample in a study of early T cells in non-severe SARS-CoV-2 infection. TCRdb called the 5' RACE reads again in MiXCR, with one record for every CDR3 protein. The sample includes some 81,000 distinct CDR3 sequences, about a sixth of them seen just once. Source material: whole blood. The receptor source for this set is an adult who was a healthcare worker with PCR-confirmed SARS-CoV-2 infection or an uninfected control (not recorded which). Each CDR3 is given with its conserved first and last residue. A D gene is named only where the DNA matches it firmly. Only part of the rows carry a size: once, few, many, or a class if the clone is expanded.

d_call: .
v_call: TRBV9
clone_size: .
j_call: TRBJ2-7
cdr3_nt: TGTGCCAGCAGCGTAAAAGGGGGTCGCGGCTACGAGCAGTACTTC
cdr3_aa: CASSVKGGRGYEQYF

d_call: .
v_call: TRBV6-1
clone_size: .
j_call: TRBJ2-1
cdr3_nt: TGTGCCTCCGGAAGGTCTTGGAATGAGCAGTTCTTC
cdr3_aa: CASGRSWNEQFF

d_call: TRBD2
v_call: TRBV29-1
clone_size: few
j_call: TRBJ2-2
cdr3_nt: TGCAGCGTCGGGACTAGCGGGGCCGGGGAGCTGTTTTTT
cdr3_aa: CSVGTSGAGELFF

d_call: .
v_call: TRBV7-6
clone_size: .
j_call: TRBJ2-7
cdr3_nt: TGTGCCAGCAGCCCCCGGGACGGCTCAACCCGCGAGCAGTACTTC
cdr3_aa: CASSPRDGSTREQYF

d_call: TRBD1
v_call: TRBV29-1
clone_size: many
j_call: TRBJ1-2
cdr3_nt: TGCAGCGCCGAGGGACAGATGTATGGCTACACCTTC
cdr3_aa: CSAEGQMYGYTF

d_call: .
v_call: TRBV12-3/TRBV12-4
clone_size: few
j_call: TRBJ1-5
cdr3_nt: TGTGCCAGCAGCCTCAGACAGTTCTATAGCAATCAGCCCCAGCATTTT
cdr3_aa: CASSLRQFYSNQPQHF

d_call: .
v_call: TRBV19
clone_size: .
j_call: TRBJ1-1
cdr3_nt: TGTGCCAGTAGTACCGCTGACGGCCGAGCTTTCTTT
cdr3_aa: CASSTADGRAFF

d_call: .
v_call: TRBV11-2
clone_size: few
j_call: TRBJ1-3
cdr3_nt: TGTGCCAGCAGCTTAGCGTCAGTGAACTTTGGAAACACCATATATTTT
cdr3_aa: CASSLASVNFGNTIYF

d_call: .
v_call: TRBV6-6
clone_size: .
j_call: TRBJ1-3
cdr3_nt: TGTGCCAGCAGTTACCCGCCTAGTGGAAACACCATATATTTT
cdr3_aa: CASSYPPSGNTIYF

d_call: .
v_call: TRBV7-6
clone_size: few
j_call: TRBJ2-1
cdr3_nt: TGTGCCAGCAGCATCGGACCCAGTCCCTTCAATGAGCAGTTCTTC
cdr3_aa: CASSIGPSPFNEQFF

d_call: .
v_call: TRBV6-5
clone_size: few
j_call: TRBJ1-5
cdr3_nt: TGTGCCAGCAGCCCGTCAGGGGCAATCTATAGCAATCAGCCCCAGCATTTT
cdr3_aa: CASSPSGAIYSNQPQHF

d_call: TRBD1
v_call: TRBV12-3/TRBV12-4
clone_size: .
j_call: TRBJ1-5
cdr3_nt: TGTGCCAGCAGTTCGGACAGGGACAATCAGCCCCAGCATTTT
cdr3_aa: CASSSDRDNQPQHF

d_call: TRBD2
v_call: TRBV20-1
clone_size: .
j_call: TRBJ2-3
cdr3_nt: TGCAGTGCTAGAGCTAGCGGGGGGGCCCCAGATACGCAGTATTTT
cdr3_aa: CSARASGGAPDTQYF